The entry below describes one T cell receptor (beta chain). The antigen remains unidentified. Both subsets, CD45RA+ naive and CD45RA-negative memory, were split from the CD4+ cells. The CDR3 sequence is 14 residues long. Germline V lookup: CDR1 KGHSH, CDR2 LQKENI. The V end lost 4 bases, the J end lost 9 bases, and 18 bases lay between the germline ends. This sample stems from a study of shared clonotypes between healthy human individuals. Study results and limitations: Sorted-subset sequencing, rarefaction showed, was incomplete despite large depth. Non-shared clonotypes showed lower generation probabilities than clonotypes common to all four donors.

Assay: immunoSEQ multiplex PCR; the TCRdb copy retains only in-frame clones and omits some. The sample shows 2,500,000 or so clones, 85% to 95% of them seen only once. The receptor was derived from a man between 18 and 35 years old in good health. Some clones in this sample may be carry-over from other donors' samples. This chain links TRBV18 with TRBJ1-2; D is possibly TRBD1 (5 bases). What was sequenced was naive CD4+ T cells from PBMCs. Noted subset: CD45RA+ positively selected. The CDR3 DNA follows: TGTGCCAGCTCACGGTCCCGGGACGGAGCCCGCTACACCTTC. It is translated as CASSRSRDGARYTF.